These T cell receptor beta chains were read from a single sample in a study of T cell changes during pregnancy in multiple sclerosis. Libraries were prepared by immunoSEQ multiplex PCR; TCRdb keeps only in-frame clonotypes and omits some of them. Of about 98,000 clones listed, 90% to 95% are singletons. The input for sequencing was peripheral blood, taken after pregnancy. The receptors stem from a female donor in good health, enrolled as a control in a pregnancy study. Both conserved end residues are part of each CDR3. D genes are given only for firm matches. The listing skips clone size in some rows; elsewhere it reads once, few, many or a size class.

j_call: TRBJ2-7; clone_size: -; d_call: -; v_call: TRBV4-1; cdr3_nt: TGCGCCAGCAGCCAAGTCGGTGTAGGGGGGGTCTGGGAGCAGTACTTC; cdr3_aa: CASSQVGVGGVWEQYF
j_call: TRBJ2-1; clone_size: -; d_call: -; v_call: TRBV5-1; cdr3_nt: TGCGCCAGCAGGAGACAGGAGAATGAGCAGTTCTTC; cdr3_aa: CASRRQENEQFF
j_call: TRBJ2-7; clone_size: -; d_call: -; v_call: TRBV18; cdr3_nt: TGTGCCAGCTCACCTTCCGCGGGACGGTCGTATGGGGAGCAGTACTTC; cdr3_aa: CASSPSAGRSYGEQYF
j_call: TRBJ1-3; clone_size: -; d_call: -; v_call: TRBV19; cdr3_nt: TGTGCCAGTAGTTCCCGTCCGGCGACTCTAGGAAACACCATATATTTT; cdr3_aa: CASSSRPATLGNTIYF
j_call: TRBJ2-3; clone_size: -; d_call: TRBD2; v_call: TRBV7-9; cdr3_nt: TGTGCCAGCAGCCCTATGGGAGGGGTCGGAGATACGCAGTATTTT; cdr3_aa: CASSPMGGVGDTQYF
j_call: TRBJ2-1; clone_size: -; d_call: TRBD2; v_call: TRBV10-3; cdr3_nt: TGTGCCATCAGTGAGTACGTAGCGGGAGAGCAGTTCTTC; cdr3_aa: CAISEYVAGEQFF
j_call: TRBJ1-4; clone_size: -; d_call: -; v_call: TRBV30; cdr3_nt: TGTGCCTGGAGTGTGGGGCAGGCGAATGAAAAACTGTTTTTT; cdr3_aa: CAWSVGQANEKLFF
j_call: TRBJ2-7; clone_size: -; d_call: TRBD1; v_call: TRBV2; cdr3_nt: TGTGCCAGCAGCGCGGACAGGGATGCCGAGCAGTACTTC; cdr3_aa: CASSADRDAEQYF
j_call: TRBJ1-5; clone_size: once; d_call: -; v_call: TRBV19; cdr3_nt: TGTGCCAGTAGAACTGGGCAGAGCAATCAGCCCCAGCATTTT; cdr3_aa: CASRTGQSNQPQHF
j_call: TRBJ2-7; clone_size: -; d_call: -; v_call: TRBV11-3; cdr3_nt: TGCCGGGACTCCACCATCTACGAGCAGTACTTC; cdr3_aa: CRDSTIYEQYF
j_call: TRBJ1-2; clone_size: -; d_call: -; v_call: TRBV6-4; cdr3_nt: TGTGCCAGCAGTGCCCGGGGGAATGGTGTTGATGGCTACACCTTC; cdr3_aa: CASSARGNGVDGYTF
j_call: TRBJ2-7; clone_size: few; d_call: -; v_call: TRBV6-5; cdr3_nt: TGTGCCAGCAGTTACTCGATAGCGCCCTACGAGCAGTACTTC; cdr3_aa: CASSYSIAPYEQYF
j_call: TRBJ2-7; clone_size: -; d_call: -; v_call: TRBV6-1; cdr3_nt: TGTGCCGGGGGGGACACCTCCTACGAGCAGTACTTC; cdr3_aa: CAGGDTSYEQYF
j_call: TRBJ2-7; clone_size: -; d_call: TRBD2; v_call: TRBV19; cdr3_nt: TGTGCCAGTAGTCCGGGACTATCCTCCGAGCAGTACTTC; cdr3_aa: CASSPGLSSEQYF
j_call: TRBJ2-2; clone_size: -; d_call: TRBD1; v_call: TRBV13; cdr3_nt: TGTGCCAGCAGCTTAGGGGGGACAGGGATCGGCACCGGGGAGCTGTTTTTT; cdr3_aa: CASSLGGTGIGTGELFF
j_call: TRBJ1-1; clone_size: -; d_call: TRBD1; v_call: TRBV30; cdr3_nt: TGTGCCTGGGCAGGGGGCTGGGTAGAACGCACTGAAGCTTTCTTT; cdr3_aa: CAWAGGWVERTEAFF
j_call: TRBJ1-4; clone_size: -; d_call: -; v_call: TRBV7-8; cdr3_nt: TGTGCCAGCAGCTTATTTGGGGACACAGAAAAACTGTTTTTT; cdr3_aa: CASSLFGDTEKLFF
j_call: TRBJ1-1; clone_size: -; d_call: -; v_call: TRBV2; cdr3_nt: TGTGCCAGCAGTGAAGCCTCGAACACTGAAGCTTTCTTT; cdr3_aa: CASSEASNTEAFF
j_call: TRBJ2-1; clone_size: -; d_call: TRBD2; v_call: TRBV15; cdr3_nt: TGTGCCACCAGCAGCAAGCGGACTAGCGGGATAAATGAGCAGTTCTTC; cdr3_aa: CATSSKRTSGINEQFF
j_call: TRBJ2-3; clone_size: -; d_call: TRBD1; v_call: TRBV5-1; cdr3_nt: TGCGCCAGCAGCTTGGGCAGGGGGCAAGGCACAGATACGCAGTATTTT; cdr3_aa: CASSLGRGQGTDTQYF
j_call: TRBJ2-5; clone_size: -; d_call: -; v_call: TRBV6-1; cdr3_nt: TGTGCCAGCAGTGAAGCCATTAGTATCGCGACAGTCTCCCAAGAGACCCAGTACTTC; cdr3_aa: CASSEAISIATVSQETQYF
j_call: TRBJ1-5; clone_size: once; d_call: -; v_call: TRBV6-4; cdr3_nt: TGTGCCACCCGAAAAAAACAGCGACTAGATCAGCCCCAGCATTTT; cdr3_aa: CATRKKQRLDQPQHF
j_call: TRBJ1-1; clone_size: few; d_call: TRBD1; v_call: TRBV4-1; cdr3_nt: TGCGCCAGCAGCATCCCCGGACAGGGGACGACTACTGAAGCTTTCTTT; cdr3_aa: CASSIPGQGTTTEAFF
j_call: TRBJ2-7; clone_size: -; d_call: -; v_call: TRBV11-1; cdr3_nt: TGTGCCAGCTCGGACGGCGGGACGAGCTCCTACGAGCAGTACTTC; cdr3_aa: CASSDGGTSSYEQYF
j_call: TRBJ1-1; clone_size: few; d_call: -; v_call: TRBV19; cdr3_nt: TGTGCCAGTAGTATTTGGAGACAGGACACTGAAGCTTTCTTT; cdr3_aa: CASSIWRQDTEAFF
j_call: TRBJ1-5; clone_size: -; d_call: -; v_call: TRBV10-3; cdr3_nt: TGTGCCATCAGTAGAGACAGCCTTAGCAATCAGCCCCAGCATTTT; cdr3_aa: CAISRDSLSNQPQHF
j_call: TRBJ2-1; clone_size: -; d_call: TRBD2; v_call: TRBV5-6; cdr3_nt: TGTGCCAGCAGCTTCTATAGCCCTGGTCGGCGGGGGGGCCGAAATGAGCAGTTCTTC; cdr3_aa: CASSFYSPGRRGGRNEQFF
j_call: TRBJ1-1; clone_size: -; d_call: -; v_call: TRBV6-1; cdr3_nt: TGTGCCAGCAGCGCGACAGCGAACACTGAAGCTTTCTTT; cdr3_aa: CASSATANTEAFF
j_call: TRBJ2-5; clone_size: -; d_call: TRBD2; v_call: TRBV2; cdr3_nt: TGTGCCAGCAGTGAAGAACGAGCGGGATTCCAAGAGACCCAGTACTTC; cdr3_aa: CASSEERAGFQETQYF
j_call: TRBJ2-3; clone_size: once; d_call: TRBD1; v_call: TRBV18; cdr3_nt: TGTGCCAGCTCACCCGCCGACAGGGGCACGCAGTATTTT; cdr3_aa: CASSPADRGTQYF
j_call: TRBJ2-1; clone_size: -; d_call: TRBD1; v_call: TRBV7-6; cdr3_nt: TGTGCCAGCAGCTACCGAACAGGGGGCAATGAGCAGTTCTTC; cdr3_aa: CASSYRTGGNEQFF
j_call: TRBJ1-1; clone_size: -; d_call: -; v_call: TRBV18; cdr3_nt: TGTGCCAGCTCTCGACCGGGACAAATAGCCCGGTTGACTGAAGCTTTCTTT; cdr3_aa: CASSRPGQIARLTEAFF
j_call: TRBJ2-2; clone_size: once; d_call: TRBD1; v_call: TRBV6-1; cdr3_nt: TGTGCCAGCAGTGGTTTGCCGGGACAGGGGCGGACCGGGGAGCTGTTTTTT; cdr3_aa: CASSGLPGQGRTGELFF
j_call: TRBJ2-1; clone_size: -; d_call: -; v_call: TRBV30; cdr3_nt: TGTGCCTTTACGGGGGGCACGAGCTCCTACAATGAGCAGTTCTTC; cdr3_aa: CAFTGGTSSYNEQFF
j_call: TRBJ2-3; clone_size: -; d_call: TRBD2; v_call: TRBV5-1; cdr3_nt: TGCGCCAGCAGTCTAGCGGGACTAAGCACAGATACGCAGTATTTT; cdr3_aa: CASSLAGLSTDTQYF
j_call: TRBJ1-2; clone_size: -; d_call: -; v_call: TRBV28; cdr3_nt: TGTGCCAGCAGTTTTCCCGGGTCGGACTATGGCTACACCTTC; cdr3_aa: CASSFPGSDYGYTF
j_call: TRBJ1-5; clone_size: -; d_call: -; v_call: TRBV6-6; cdr3_nt: TGTGCCAGCAGGACCCGGGCGGGGGATAGCAATCAGCCCCAGCATTTT; cdr3_aa: CASRTRAGDSNQPQHF
j_call: TRBJ2-1; clone_size: -; d_call: -; v_call: TRBV7-9; cdr3_nt: TGTGCCAGCAGCTTAGGTGGAAGAGGCAATGAGCAGTTCTTC; cdr3_aa: CASSLGGRGNEQFF
j_call: TRBJ2-5; clone_size: -; d_call: TRBD2; v_call: TRBV29-1; cdr3_nt: TGCAGCGTTGATATGGGACTAGATCAGGAGACCCAGTACTTC; cdr3_aa: CSVDMGLDQETQYF